The 5 T cell receptor beta chains below come from one sample, sequenced in a study of post-analysis software for immune sequencing data. Unique molecular identifiers were built into the TCR beta cDNA libraries. TCRdb redid the calling of the PCR reads with MiXCR, one entry per CDR3 protein. Altogether 380,000 or so distinct CDR3 sequences are present, around 33% being singletons, with the ten largest covering roughly 12%. The study, taken as a whole, reports: Five TRBV segments, including TRBV5-6, TRBV5-1 and TRBV20-1, were more frequent in patients than controls.

Antigens for these TCRs are unknown. Sequencing used blood. The receptor set was obtained from a girl aged 10 to 17 with multiple sclerosis.

The genes are TRBV4-1 and TRBJ2-6, with D possibly called TRBD1 or TRBD2 (6 bases each). The CDR3 contains 18 residues. V lost 1 base, J lost 0 bases, and 13 bases lay in between. Germline V gives CDR1 MGHRA, CDR2 YSYEKL. The CDR3 loop is CASSQVGRGGSGANVLTF. CDR3 DNA sequence: TGCGCCAGCAGCCAAGTAGGCAGGGGAGGCTCTGGGGCCAACGTCCTGACTTTC.

The rearrangement joins TRBV12-3 or TRBV12-4 to TRBJ1-4; D gene unclear. CDR3 size: 13 residues. Trimming stripped 7 bases from V and 8 bases from J, with 14 bases between. The CDR3 loop is CASTPRLREKLFF. The CDR3 DNA follows: TGTGCCAGCACCCCGCGGCTGAGGGAAAAACTGTTTTTT.

On this clonotype itself: A much larger clone differs from this one at a single base, so this may be a read error. In this CDR3 the conserved last residue, phenylalanine or tryptophan, is missing, so a read error is likely. J is TRBJ2-5 and V is TRBV12-3 or TRBV12-4; possibly TRBD1 or TRBD2 for D (6 bases each). Trimming removed 4 bases at V and 1 base at J, with 10 bases between. CDR3 length equals 14 residues. The CDR3 nucleotides are TGTGCCAGCAGTTATGGGGGGCCCCAAGAGACCCAGTACTCC. This translates into CASSYGGPQETQYS.

To note about this clonotype: One junction end disagrees with the germline gene, perhaps due to a read error. V and J are TRBV7-9 and TRBJ2-7, with 10 bases that match TRBD1. The CDR3 spans 15 residues. Germline loops: CDR1 SEHNR, CDR2 FQNEAQ (reference sequence). CDR3 coding DNA: TGTGCCGGCAGCTTAGTGGGCGGGACAGGGGACGAGCAGTACTTC. Translating gives CAGSLVGGTGDEQYF.

This clonotype turned up a few times. The chain links TRBV20-1 to TRBJ2-3, with TRBD2 matching 10 bases. The J segment lost 0 bases and the V segment lost 7 bases, leaving 4 bases of the junction unmatched. Germline V gene sequence: CDR1 DFQATT, CDR2 SNEGSKA (reference sequence). This CDR3 spans 14 amino acids. The CDR3 region has the DNA TGCAGTGTAACTAGCGGGGAAAGCACAGATACGCAGTATTTT. Translating gives CSVTSGESTDTQYF.